Listed here are 28 T cell receptor beta chains from one sample, sequenced in a study of cytomegalovirus exposure and HLA in healthy donors. Measured with immunoSEQ multiplex PCR; TCRdb has only the in-frame clones, and not every one. The table records 97,000 or so clones, about 95% of them present only once. Sequencing was carried out using PBMCs. The source is a woman under 30 in good health and CMV-seronegative.

The rearrangement uses TRBV5-8 and TRBJ2-5; 7 nucleotides align to TRBD2. Germline lookup yields CDR1 SGHTS and CDR2 YDEGEE. J gave up 5 bases and V 6 bases, and 7 bases lay outside the gene matches. The CDR3 loop spans 13 amino acids. The CDR3 here is CASTRWGGETQYF. The CDR3 DNA follows: TGTGCCAGCACCCGGTGGGGGGGGGAGACCCAGTACTTC.

The chain recombines TRBV6-1 with TRBJ2-5; 8 bases fit TRBD2. V shed 2 bases and J 4 bases; nucleotides not matched to a gene: 12. Germline V gives CDR1 MNHNS, CDR2 SASEGT. The CDR3 is 17 residues long. In DNA, the CDR3 is TGTGCCAGCAGTGAATCACGGCGGGGGGTACGGGCAGAGACCCAGTACTTC. It specifies CASSESRRGVRAETQYF.

This clone was found once. The chain couples TRBV10-3 to TRBJ2-5; D might be TRBD1 (5 bases). V gave up 3 bases and J gave up 1 base, with 12 bases separating them. CDR3 length equals 15 residues. Germline CDR1 reads ENHRY; CDR2 reads SYGVKD. The CDR3 is CAISEMTATQETQYF. The CDR3 coding sequence is TGTGCCATCAGTGAAATGACAGCCACCCAAGAGACCCAGTACTTC.

The rearrangement links TRBV2 to TRBJ1-5; no reliable D call. The germline gives CDR1 SNHLY, CDR2 FYNNEI. CDR3 size: 14 residues. The V end was cut by 7 bases, the J end by 3 bases, with 13 bases between. The CDR3, as DNA: TGTGCCAGCAAAGAGGAGGGTGTCAATCAGCCCCAGCATTTT. Residues: CASKEEGVNQPQHF.

The chain joins TRBV18 to TRBJ1-3; D gene ambiguous. V was trimmed by 10 bases and J by 2 bases, leaving 18 bases between them. The V gene's germline CDR1 is KGHSH and CDR2 LQKENI. This CDR3 comprises 15 residues. DNA of the CDR3: TGTGCCAACCTCCTCTTGCGGCAGCCTGGAAACACCATATATTTT. Translation: CANLLLRQPGNTIYF.

This rearrangement joins TRBV4-1 to TRBJ1-1; D gene ambiguous. The V gene's germline CDR1 is MGHRA and CDR2 YSYEKL. The CDR3 sequence is 15 residues long. V was shortened by 1 base and J by 4 bases, with 13 bases between the two germline ends. The CDR3 region is CASSQGSGPFTEAFF. Here the CDR3 DNA reads TGCGCCAGCAGCCAAGGGAGTGGTCCTTTCACTGAAGCTTTCTTT.

The chain uses TRBV5-1 and TRBJ2-7; possibly TRBD2 for D (6 bases). From germline, CDR1 is SGHRS and CDR2 YFSETQ. The CDR3 consists of 15 residues. V was pared by 4 bases and J by 0 bases, with 14 bases between. The DNA for the CDR3 is TGCGCCAGCAGCCTGGTATCTAGCGTCTCCTACGAGCAGTACTTC. Residues: CASSLVSSVSYEQYF.

The chain combines TRBV10-1 with TRBJ2-5, with D possibly TRBD1 on 6 matching bases. In germline, CDR1 is WNHNN, CDR2 SYGVQD (reference sequence). The V end was cut by 4 bases, the J end by 5 bases, with 17 bases between. CDR3 length: 15 amino acids. Here the CDR3 DNA reads TGCGCCAGCAGTGTCAAATCTGGGGGCCGGGAGACCCAGTACTTC. It codes for CASSVKSGGRETQYF.

The chain uses TRBV5-5 and TRBJ2-2, with 12 bases that match TRBD2. Germline V CDR1 and CDR2: SGHKS, YYEKEE (reference sequence). Unmatched junction bases numbered 6, after V lost 2 bases and J lost 1 base. CDR3 length: 18 residues. The CDR3 region has the DNA TGTGCCAGCAGCTTAACTAGCGGGAGGTTCAAGAACACCGGGGAGCTGTTTTTT. It yields the protein CASSLTSGRFKNTGELFF.

This clone was found once. This chain joins TRBV29-1 and TRBJ1-1; 9 bases match TRBD1. The CDR3 loop spans 17 amino acids. V dropped 1 base and J dropped 1; count of bases not matched to a gene: 10. Germline CDR1 and CDR2: SQVTM and ANQGSEA. For the CDR3, the DNA is TGCAGCGTTGAAGTCAGGGCCACAGGGGGCAAGAACACTGAAGCTTTCTTT. Translating gives CSVEVRATGGKNTEAFF.

This chain uses TRBV20-1 with TRBJ1-1; D is uncertain. CDR1 DFQATT and CDR2 SNEGSKA come from the germline V gene (reference sequence). V was cut by 2 bases and J by 3 bases, with 4 bases left in between. This CDR3 has 11 residues. CDR3 sequence reads: CSARPDTEAFF. The CDR3 region has the DNA TGCAGTGCTAGACCGGACACTGAAGCTTTCTTT.

The V call is TRBV6-1, the J call TRBJ1-6; perhaps TRBD1 as D (5 bases). This CDR3 contains 15 residues. Germline V lookup: CDR1 MNHNS, CDR2 SASEGT. V was clipped by 2 bases and J by 7 bases, with 12 bases between them. CDR3 bases: TGTGCCAGCAGTGAATTGGGCAGGGCAAATTCACCCCTCCACTTT. It encodes CASSELGRANSPLHF.

The chain uses TRBV19 and TRBJ1-4, with 12 bases matching TRBD1. The CDR3 contains 17 residues. Looked up from germline, CDR1 is LNHDA and CDR2 is SQIVND (reference sequence). V gave up 10 bases and J gave up 7 bases; unmatched junction bases: 16. CDR3 region: CATAEEGQGAPGEKLFF. For the CDR3, the DNA is TGTGCCACTGCTGAAGAGGGACAGGGGGCGCCTGGTGAAAAACTGTTTTTT.

The chain joins TRBV10-3 to TRBJ1-1, with D hard to call. Trimming removed 8 bases from V and 1 base from J, with 11 bases in between. This CDR3 region has 13 residues. Germline V gene sequence: CDR1 ENHRY, CDR2 SYGVKD. The CDR3 protein is CAIGGRSNTEAFF. The CDR3 DNA follows: TGTGCCATCGGTGGCAGGTCGAACACTGAAGCTTTCTTT.

The chain couples TRBV25-1 to TRBJ1-1; TRBD1 matches 8 bases. The CDR3 consists of 14 residues. The ends lost 6 bases at V and 2 bases at J; junction bases unmatched: 5. Germline CDR1 is MGHDK and CDR2 is SYGVNS. The chain's CDR3 is CASRTGDLNTEAFF. CDR3 DNA: TGTGCCAGCAGGACAGGGGACCTTAACACTGAAGCTTTCTTT.

This clone has just one count. The chain recombines TRBV9 with TRBJ2-7, with a weak D call TRBD2 (6 bases). The V end was cut by 0 bases, the J end by 1 base, with 11 bases between. Germline V gene data show CDR1 as SGDLS and CDR2 as YYNGEE. The CDR3 runs 15 residues. The CDR3: CASSVDGRGSYEQYF. The DNA of the CDR3 is TGTGCCAGCAGCGTAGACGGGCGGGGATCCTACGAGCAGTACTTC.

This chain joins TRBV14 and TRBJ1-2, with D unclear. The CDR3 extends over 13 amino acids. Germline lookup yields CDR1 SGHDN and CDR2 FVKESK. Trimming left V 3 bases short and J 5 bases short, with 10 bases between. As DNA, the CDR3 is TGTGCCAGCAGCCAGAGGAATCGGTATGGCTACACCTTC. Its protein product is CASSQRNRYGYTF.

This chain links TRBV5-6 with TRBJ2-7, with a possible D match to TRBD1 (6 bases). Germline V gives CDR1 SGHDT, CDR2 YYEEEE. Trimming pared 0 bases from V and 0 bases from J, leaving 10 bases between. The CDR3 consists of 15 residues. Written as DNA, the CDR3 is TGTGCCAGCAGCTTGGACCCGGACAGCTCCTACGAGCAGTACTTC. This codes for CASSLDPDSSYEQYF. The full variable domain, rest sourced from reference TRBV5-6 and TRBJ2-7, is DAGVTQSPTHLIKTRGQQVTLRCSPKSGHDTVSWYQQALGQGPQFIFQYYEEEERQRGNFPDRFSGHQFPNYSSELNVNALLLGDSALYLCASSLDPDSSYEQYFGPGTRLTVT.

The V and J genes are TRBV5-1 and TRBJ2-7; 12 positions match TRBD2. The CDR3 contains 16 residues. CDR1 is SGHRS, CDR2 YFSETQ, per germline. The ends lost 4 bases at V and 0 bases at J; junction bases unmatched: 5. The CDR3 protein is CASSPRTSGASYEQYF. Here the CDR3 DNA reads TGCGCCAGCAGCCCAAGGACTAGCGGGGCCTCCTACGAGCAGTACTTC. Filled out from reference TRBV5-1 and TRBJ2-7, the complete variable domain reads KAGVTQTPRYLIKTRGQQVTLSCSPISGHRSVSWYQQTPGQGLQFLFEYFSETQRNKGNFPGRFSGRQFSNSRSEMNVSTLELGDSALYLCASSPRTSGASYEQYFGPGTRLTVT.

The chain is built from TRBV27 and TRBJ2-7; possibly TRBD2 for D (8 bases). The germline V gene has CDR1 MNHEY and CDR2 SMNVEV (reference sequence). This CDR3 region has 16 residues. The CDR3 here is CATGGGLTTYSYEQYF. CDR3 DNA: TGTGCGACGGGAGGGGGCTTAACCACCTACTCCTACGAGCAGTACTTC.

V gene TRBV7-2 combines with J gene TRBJ1-2; 8 bases align to TRBD1. Losses at the gene ends were 2 bases for V and 4 bases for J; bases not matched to a gene: 9. The CDR3 has 16 residues. Germline V lookup: CDR1 SGHTA, CDR2 FQGNSA. CDR3 sequence: CASSLPVVTGAYGYTF. CDR3 sequence (DNA): TGTGCCAGCAGCTTACCTGTGGTGACAGGGGCCTATGGCTACACCTTC.

V gene TRBV19 combines with J gene TRBJ2-7; D is unclear. The CDR3 covers 15 residues. Per germline, CDR1 LNHDA and CDR2 SQIVND (reference sequence). Trimming took 0 bases from V and 5 from J, leaving 14 bases between them. In DNA form, the CDR3 reads TGTGCCAGTAGTATAGAACGCGCTTTTACGGACGAGCAGTACTTC. Protein: CASSIERAFTDEQYF.

This chain links TRBV5-6 with TRBJ1-1, with D unclear. The ends were cut back, 1 base at V and 6 bases at J, with 7 bases in the middle. This CDR3 comprises 12 residues. The germline gives CDR1 SGHDT, CDR2 YYEEEE. This CDR3 is CASSLISAEAFF. As DNA, the CDR3 is TGTGCCAGCAGCTTGATCTCTGCTGAAGCTTTCTTT.

The chain uses TRBV6-4 and TRBJ2-7, with no clear D. Between the trimmed V and J ends, which lost 3 bases and 0 bases, there was a span of 9 bases. The CDR3 loop spans 14 amino acids. Per germline, CDR1 MRHNA and CDR2 SNTAGT. CDR3 sequence: CASSEERNSYEQYF. The CDR3 region has the DNA TGTGCCAGCAGTGAAGAGCGAAACTCCTACGAGCAGTACTTC.

The genes are TRBV5-1 and TRBJ2-3; 9 bases are a match to TRBD2. Germline V gene lookup returns CDR1 SGHRS and CDR2 YFSETQ. The CDR3 runs 16 residues. After removal of 0 bases from V and 6 bases from J, the junction contained 8 bases not matched to a gene. The CDR3 protein is CASSLGSGGPLDTQYF. CDR3 sequence (DNA): TGCGCCAGCAGCTTGGGTAGCGGGGGTCCCCTGGATACGCAGTATTTT.

The J gene is TRBJ2-3, the V gene TRBV21-1; the D call in the table, TRBD1, was not verified against the DNA. TRBV21-1 is labeled a pseudogene. This CDR3 region has 16 residues. The CDR3 bases are TGTGCCAGCAGCCAACCGGGACAGGGGGACGCAGATACGCAGTATTTT. It encodes CASSQPGQGDADTQYF.

The V call is TRBV27, the J call TRBJ1-1; no reliable D call. V was cut by 6 bases and J by 5 bases, with 19 bases left in between. From germline, CDR1 is MNHEY and CDR2 SMNVEV (reference sequence). The CDR3 loop spans 15 amino acids. The CDR3 region is CASSLRGFGVTEAFF. CDR3 sequence (DNA): TGTGCCAGCAGCCTCCGGGGATTCGGAGTTACTGAAGCTTTCTTT.

The V and J genes are TRBV7-9 and TRBJ2-7, with TRBD1 identical over 9 bases. There are 12 residues in the CDR3. V lost 3 bases and J lost 7; bases outside the gene matches: 1. Germline CDR1 is SEHNR and CDR2 is FQNEAQ (reference sequence). CDR3 sequence reads: CASSLTGGEQYF. The CDR3 bases are TGTGCCAGCAGCTTGACAGGGGGGGAGCAGTACTTC.